A single sample is the source of the 27 T cell receptor beta chains below, sequenced in a study of blood T cell repertoires in COVID-19. Only in-frame clones appear in the TCRdb table, and some are missing; sequencing was by immunoSEQ multiplex PCR. The sample records about 500,000 clones, about nine tenths being singletons. The specimen sequenced was PBMCs or T cells enriched from blood (not recorded which). The receptors come from a woman between 18 and 29 years old who had recovered from COVID-19.

V and J are TRBV19 and TRBJ1-4, with 9 bases that match TRBD1. This CDR3 has 15 residues. Looked up from germline, CDR1 is LNHDA and CDR2 is SQIVND (reference sequence). The junction had 2 bases not matched to a gene; V was cut back by 4 bases and J by 2 bases. The CDR3, as DNA: TGTGCCAGTAGTACCGGGACAGGGACTAATGAAAAACTGTTTTTT. It encodes CASSTGTGTNEKLFF.

The genes are TRBV19 and TRBJ1-1, with a possible D match to TRBD1 (5 bases). V lost 8 bases, J lost 1 base, and 14 bases lay in between. Germline CDR1 LNHDA, CDR2 SQIVND (reference sequence). The CDR3 totals 14 residues. CDR3 coding DNA: TGTGCCAGTGTCAACAGGTTCGGGAACACTGAAGCTTTCTTT. As protein: CASVNRFGNTEAFF.

This sequence joins TRBV29-1 and TRBJ1-1, with D hard to call. The CDR3 covers 10 residues. The germline V and J ends were trimmed by 8 bases and 7 bases, with 11 bases remaining between them. The germline V gene encodes CDR1 SQVTM and CDR2 ANQGSEA. The CDR3: CSYGSSEAFF. For the CDR3, the DNA is TGCAGCTATGGATCTAGTGAAGCTTTCTTT.

The chain employs TRBV7-6 and TRBJ1-1, with no clear D. V was clipped by 0 bases and J by 0 bases, with 14 bases between them. The CDR3 is 17 amino acids. Germline loops: CDR1 SGHVS, CDR2 FNYEAQ. CDR3: CASSLAPPGSLNTEAFF. In DNA, the CDR3 is TGTGCCAGCAGCTTAGCCCCCCCAGGAAGCCTGAACACTGAAGCTTTCTTT.

The chain's CDR3 is CASSSERGGYNEQFF. The CDR3 nucleotides are TGTGCCAGCAGCTCGGAGCGGGGGGGGTACAATGAGCAGTTCTTC. This rearrangement joins TRBV7-2 to TRBJ2-1, with 10 bases that match TRBD2. The CDR3 length is 15 residues. Germline lookup yields CDR1 SGHTA and CDR2 FQGNSA. The junction had 4 bases not matched to a gene; V was cut back by 4 bases and J by 4 bases.

The J gene is TRBJ1-1, the V gene TRBV7-8, with D perhaps matching TRBD1 (5 bases). With 6 bases removed from V and 6 bases from J, the gap between germline ends came to 23 bases. Germline loops: CDR1 SGHVS, CDR2 FQNEAQ. This CDR3 is 16 amino acids long. CDR3 coding DNA: TGTGCCAGCAGACCCTACGCCAGGGAAGATGCGGCTGAAGCTTTCTTT. It codes for CASRPYAREDAAEAFF. The whole variable domain, remainder taken from reference TRBV7-8 and TRBJ1-1, is GAGVSQSPRYKVAKRGQDVALRCDPISGHVSLFWYQQALGQGPEFLTYFQNEAQLDKSGLPSDRFFAERPEGSVSTLKIQRTQQEDSAVYLCASRPYAREDAAEAFFGQGTRLTVV.

The V call is TRBV28, the J call TRBJ2-2; TRBD1 agrees at 7 bases. Trimming cost V 7 bases and J 0 bases; bases outside gene matches: 2. The length of the CDR3 is 14 residues. Per the germline V gene, CDR1 is MDHEN and CDR2 is SYDVKM. The DNA for the CDR3 is TGTGCCAGCACGGGGACAGCGAACACCGGGGAGCTGTTTTTT. Its translation: CASTGTANTGELFF.

The chain links TRBV6-6 to TRBJ1-6; 10 bases are a match to TRBD1. Trimming took 11 bases from V and 10 from J; bases not matched to a gene: 8. Germline values: CDR1 MNHNY, CDR2 SVGAGI (reference sequence). The CDR3 runs to 13 residues. The CDR3 region has the DNA TGTGCCGTCAGGGACAGGGGTGAATCACCCCTCCACTTT. Protein product: CAVRDRGESPLHF.

The gene calls are TRBV19 and TRBJ1-1; 9 bases fit TRBD1. The CDR3 has 14 amino acids. J was trimmed by 4 bases and V by 6 bases; bases with no gene match: 6. Germline lookup yields CDR1 LNHDA and CDR2 SQIVND (reference sequence). The DNA for the CDR3 is TGTGCCAGTAGCCAGACAGGGGGTAGCACTGAAGCTTTCTTT. Protein: CASSQTGGSTEAFF.

The gene calls are TRBV3-1 (or the pseudogene TRBV3-2) and TRBJ2-1; no reliable D call. Germline V lookup: CDR1 LGHDT, CDR2 YNNKEL (reference sequence). Trimming pared 4 bases from V and 6 bases from J, leaving 10 bases between. This CDR3 has 13 amino acids. The DNA for the CDR3 is TGTGCCAGCAGCCTGGGCCTCCTCAATGAGCAGTTCTTC. Protein: CASSLGLLNEQFF.

This clone was observed a single time. The chain combines TRBV4-1 with TRBJ1-5; 8 bases are shared with TRBD1. With V trimmed by 5 bases and J by 5 bases, 5 bases remained unmatched. This CDR3 is built from 14 residues. The germline CDR1 and CDR2 sequences are MGHRA and YSYEKL. CDR3 loop: CASSFTGGHQPQHF. The CDR3 coding sequence is TGCGCCAGCAGCTTTACAGGGGGACATCAGCCCCAGCATTTT.

Only one count was recorded for this clone. The chain joins TRBV27 to TRBJ2-7; D is possibly TRBD1 (6 bases). Germline lookup yields CDR1 MNHEY and CDR2 SMNVEV (reference sequence). The V end lost 6 bases, the J end lost 7 bases, and 16 bases lay between the germline ends. The CDR3 sequence is 13 residues long. The chain's CDR3 is CASSTTGFNEQYF. CDR3 coding DNA: TGTGCCAGCAGCACTACAGGGTTCAATGAGCAGTACTTC.

The genes are TRBV29-1 and TRBJ2-7, with D possibly matching TRBD1 (6 bases). Looked up from germline, CDR1 is SQVTM and CDR2 is ANQGSEA. Trimming pared 4 bases from V and 6 bases from J, leaving 19 bases between. There are 14 residues in the CDR3. In DNA, the CDR3 is TGCAGCGTTGGTAGGGCAGGGGATCCCTCCGAGCAGTACTTC. This sequence encodes CSVGRAGDPSEQYF.

The chain combines TRBV5-1 with TRBJ2-7, with TRBD2 matching 7 bases. V gave up 2 bases and J gave up 5 bases; unmatched junction bases: 10. Germline values: CDR1 SGHRS, CDR2 YFSETQ. The CDR3 loop spans 15 amino acids. CDR3 in amino acids: CASSFSGLGTNEQYF. The CDR3 coding sequence is TGCGCCAGCAGCTTTTCTGGACTAGGTACCAACGAGCAGTACTTC. Full variable domain (rest looked up from reference TRBV5-1 and TRBJ2-7): KAGVTQTPRYLIKTRGQQVTLSCSPISGHRSVSWYQQTPGQGLQFLFEYFSETQRNKGNFPGRFSGRQFSNSRSEMNVSTLELGDSALYLCASSFSGLGTNEQYFGPGTRLTVT.

V gene TRBV3-1 (or the pseudogene TRBV3-2) combines with J gene TRBJ2-7, with D perhaps matching TRBD1 (5 bases). In germline, CDR1 is LGHDT, CDR2 YNNKEL (reference sequence). The CDR3 is 14 amino acids. V lost 3 bases and J lost 5, with 14 bases in between. CDR3: CASSHSARADEQYF. The CDR3 DNA sequence: TGTGCCAGCAGCCATTCGGCCAGGGCAGACGAGCAGTACTTC.

The CDR3 spells CATSRDLVEVTQYF. CDR3 nucleotides: TGTGCCACCAGCAGAGATTTGGTTGAGGTTACGCAGTATTTT. The chain joins TRBV15 to TRBJ2-3; D remains ambiguous. This CDR3 is 14 amino acids long. Germline V gives CDR1 LNHNV, CDR2 YYDKDF (reference sequence). The V end was cut by 0 bases, the J end by 8 bases, with 12 bases between.

The rearrangement uses TRBV7-8 and TRBJ2-1, with D possibly TRBD2 on 7 matching bases. The CDR3 extends over 15 amino acids. The ends were cut back, 2 bases at V and 6 bases at J, with 14 bases in the middle. Germline CDR1 is SGHVS and CDR2 is FQNEAQ. The CDR3 spells CASSLRGAFTNEQFF. Written as DNA, the CDR3 is TGTGCCAGCAGCTTACGGGGGGCCTTCACCAATGAGCAGTTCTTC.

The chain is built from TRBV5-1 and TRBJ1-1; TRBD1 matches 7 bases. Looked up from germline, CDR1 is SGHRS and CDR2 is YFSETQ. V trimming: 4 bases; J trimming: 7 bases; junction bases outside the gene matches: 7. This CDR3 has 13 amino acids. CDR3 sequence: CASSLLQGSEAFF. The CDR3 DNA is TGCGCCAGCAGCCTACTACAGGGGAGTGAAGCTTTCTTT. Filled out from reference TRBV5-1 and TRBJ1-1, the complete variable domain reads KAGVTQTPRYLIKTRGQQVTLSCSPISGHRSVSWYQQTPGQGLQFLFEYFSETQRNKGNFPGRFSGRQFSNSRSEMNVSTLELGDSALYLCASSLLQGSEAFFGQGTRLTVV.

The sample holds one count of this clone. The rearrangement joins TRBV6-5 to TRBJ2-1; 7 nucleotides agree with TRBD1. The V gene's germline CDR1 is MNHEY and CDR2 SVGAGI. The CDR3 extends over 12 amino acids. CDR3 residues: CATKGAGNEQFF. CDR3 coding DNA: TGTGCTACCAAGGGGGCAGGGAATGAGCAGTTCTTC.

The chain links TRBV27 to TRBJ1-5; a possible D gene is TRBD1 (6 bases). V was clipped by 6 bases and J by 2 bases, with 14 bases between them. CDR3 length: 15 residues. Germline V gene sequence: CDR1 MNHEY, CDR2 SMNVEV (reference sequence). CDR3 sequence (DNA): TGTGCCAGCAGCCGCCGGAAGGGGGGCAATCAGCCCCAGCATTTT. Translating gives CASSRRKGGNQPQHF.

J is TRBJ2-6 and V is TRBV3-1 (or the pseudogene TRBV3-2); 8 positions match TRBD1. V trimming: 6 bases; J trimming: 2 bases; junction bases outside the gene matches: 18. The CDR3 has 20 amino acids. Per the germline V gene, CDR1 is LGHDT and CDR2 is YNNKEL (reference sequence). CDR3 bases: TGTGCCAGCAGTCATTACACCGGACAGGGTGACAGTACTGGGGCCAACGTCCTGACTTTC. Translation: CASSHYTGQGDSTGANVLTF.

This clone appeared once. At one boundary the junction diverges from the germline segment, which might be a read error. The genes are TRBV2 and TRBJ1-4; D unresolved. Germline CDR1 SNHLY, CDR2 FYNNEI. CDR3 size: 11 residues. CDR3 protein: CATTVNDKLFF. CDR3 sequence (DNA): TGTGCCACTACAGTTAATGACAAACTGTTTTTT.

The DNA for the CDR3 is TGCGCCAGCAGTGAGTCACAGTTCACTGAAGCTTTCTTT. Its protein product is CASSESQFTEAFF. This chain uses TRBV10-1 with TRBJ1-1; the D is unclear. CDR3 size: 13 residues. V was trimmed by 0 bases and J by 4 bases, leaving 6 bases between them. Germline lookup yields CDR1 WNHNN and CDR2 SYGVQD (reference sequence).

The chain employs TRBV6-5 and TRBJ1-4; TRBD1 is a possible D gene (5 bases). Germline-derived CDR1 and CDR2 are MNHEY and SVGAGI. CDR3 length: 15 amino acids. With 5 bases removed from V and 8 bases from J, the gap between germline ends came to 18 bases. The CDR3 loop is CASSPGPLRFEKLFF. CDR3 in DNA: TGTGCCAGCAGTCCAGGGCCCTTACGCTTCGAAAAACTGTTTTTT.

The V gene is TRBV4-1, the J gene TRBJ2-7, with 14 nucleotides matching TRBD2. Germline V gene sequence: CDR1 MGHRA, CDR2 YSYEKL. The CDR3 is 19 residues long. The V segment lost 4 bases and the J segment 0 bases; nucleotides outside the gene matches: 11. CDR3 protein: CASSPGLAGGSSSSYEQYF. CDR3 nucleotide sequence: TGCGCCAGCAGCCCCGGACTAGCGGGGGGATCCTCTAGCTCCTACGAGCAGTACTTC.

J is TRBJ2-2 and V is TRBV3-1 (or the pseudogene TRBV3-2); D is possibly TRBD2 (6 bases). Germline V gives CDR1 LGHDT, CDR2 YNNKEL (reference sequence). V lost 8 bases to trimming and J lost 1 base, with 23 bases between them. This CDR3 is built from 18 residues. The CDR3 nucleotides read TGTGCCAGCCTCGGTCCAGCGGGTGGCGGTATGAACACCGGGGAGCTGTTTTTT. This encodes CASLGPAGGGMNTGELFF.

As DNA, the CDR3 is TGTGCCAGCAGCTCCAGGAGGGACAATGAGCAGTTCTTC. Translating gives CASSSRRDNEQFF. The chain employs TRBV7-8 and TRBJ2-1, with a possible D match to TRBD2 (6 bases). CDR3 size: 13 residues. The germline V gene has CDR1 SGHVS and CDR2 FQNEAQ. V was clipped by 4 bases and J by 5 bases, with 9 bases between them. Variable domain in full (rest from reference TRBV7-8 and TRBJ2-1): GAGVSQSPRYKVAKRGQDVALRCDPISGHVSLFWYQQALGQGPEFLTYFQNEAQLDKSGLPSDRFFAERPEGSVSTLKIQRTQQEDSAVYLCASSSRRDNEQFFGPGTRLTVL.